This T cell receptor beta chain was profiled in a study of molecular identifiers for immune sequencing clone quantification. Bulk TCR library preparation followed previously described methods with listed TCR primers. TCRdb ran MiXCR on the PCR reads and lists one entry per CDR3 protein. The data contain 460,000 or so distinct CDR3 sequences, roughly a fifth of them seen just once; the ten biggest clones take up approximately 0.84%. Study-level results: Jurkat TCR RNA that was spiked in from one cell was reportedly detectable among 950,000 to 1,000,000 naive cells. For highly expanded clones, sizes could be underestimated when identical TCR molecules share a barcode.

A CD8+CD4-CCR7+CD45RA+ gate was used to sort naive CD8 T cells. In regard to this clonotype: The antigen is unknown.

The receptor was isolated from a human donor in good health. Some libraries in this study had Jurkat cell RNA spiked in. Source material: naive CD8+ T cells from blood, with Jurkat cell RNA spiked in. As to subset: FACS-sorted CD8+CD4-CCR7+CD45RA+ naive T cells.

The CDR3 nucleotides are TGCGCCACCCTGGACAGAATGAACACTGAAGCTTTCTTT. Translating it yields CATLDRMNTEAFF. The chain couples TRBV10-2 to TRBJ1-1; TRBD1 is a possible D gene (6 bases). Germline CDR1 WSHSY, CDR2 SAAADI. V gave up 10 bases and J gave up 0 bases, with 12 bases separating them. This CDR3 is 13 amino acids long.